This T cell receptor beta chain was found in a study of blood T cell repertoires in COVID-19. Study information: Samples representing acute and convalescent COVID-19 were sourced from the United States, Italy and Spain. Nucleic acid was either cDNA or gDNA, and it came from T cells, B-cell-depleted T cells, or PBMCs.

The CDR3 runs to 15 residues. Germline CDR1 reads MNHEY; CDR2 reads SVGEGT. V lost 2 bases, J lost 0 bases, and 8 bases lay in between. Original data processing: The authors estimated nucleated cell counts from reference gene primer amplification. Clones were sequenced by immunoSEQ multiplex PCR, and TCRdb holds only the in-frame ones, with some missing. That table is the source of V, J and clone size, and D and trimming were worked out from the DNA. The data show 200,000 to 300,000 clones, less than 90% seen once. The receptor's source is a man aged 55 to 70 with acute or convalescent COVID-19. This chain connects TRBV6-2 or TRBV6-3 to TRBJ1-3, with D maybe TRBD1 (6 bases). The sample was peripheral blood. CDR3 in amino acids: CASSYLRGSGNTIYF. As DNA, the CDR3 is TGTGCCAGCAGTTACCTCAGGGGCTCTGGAAACACCATATATTTT.